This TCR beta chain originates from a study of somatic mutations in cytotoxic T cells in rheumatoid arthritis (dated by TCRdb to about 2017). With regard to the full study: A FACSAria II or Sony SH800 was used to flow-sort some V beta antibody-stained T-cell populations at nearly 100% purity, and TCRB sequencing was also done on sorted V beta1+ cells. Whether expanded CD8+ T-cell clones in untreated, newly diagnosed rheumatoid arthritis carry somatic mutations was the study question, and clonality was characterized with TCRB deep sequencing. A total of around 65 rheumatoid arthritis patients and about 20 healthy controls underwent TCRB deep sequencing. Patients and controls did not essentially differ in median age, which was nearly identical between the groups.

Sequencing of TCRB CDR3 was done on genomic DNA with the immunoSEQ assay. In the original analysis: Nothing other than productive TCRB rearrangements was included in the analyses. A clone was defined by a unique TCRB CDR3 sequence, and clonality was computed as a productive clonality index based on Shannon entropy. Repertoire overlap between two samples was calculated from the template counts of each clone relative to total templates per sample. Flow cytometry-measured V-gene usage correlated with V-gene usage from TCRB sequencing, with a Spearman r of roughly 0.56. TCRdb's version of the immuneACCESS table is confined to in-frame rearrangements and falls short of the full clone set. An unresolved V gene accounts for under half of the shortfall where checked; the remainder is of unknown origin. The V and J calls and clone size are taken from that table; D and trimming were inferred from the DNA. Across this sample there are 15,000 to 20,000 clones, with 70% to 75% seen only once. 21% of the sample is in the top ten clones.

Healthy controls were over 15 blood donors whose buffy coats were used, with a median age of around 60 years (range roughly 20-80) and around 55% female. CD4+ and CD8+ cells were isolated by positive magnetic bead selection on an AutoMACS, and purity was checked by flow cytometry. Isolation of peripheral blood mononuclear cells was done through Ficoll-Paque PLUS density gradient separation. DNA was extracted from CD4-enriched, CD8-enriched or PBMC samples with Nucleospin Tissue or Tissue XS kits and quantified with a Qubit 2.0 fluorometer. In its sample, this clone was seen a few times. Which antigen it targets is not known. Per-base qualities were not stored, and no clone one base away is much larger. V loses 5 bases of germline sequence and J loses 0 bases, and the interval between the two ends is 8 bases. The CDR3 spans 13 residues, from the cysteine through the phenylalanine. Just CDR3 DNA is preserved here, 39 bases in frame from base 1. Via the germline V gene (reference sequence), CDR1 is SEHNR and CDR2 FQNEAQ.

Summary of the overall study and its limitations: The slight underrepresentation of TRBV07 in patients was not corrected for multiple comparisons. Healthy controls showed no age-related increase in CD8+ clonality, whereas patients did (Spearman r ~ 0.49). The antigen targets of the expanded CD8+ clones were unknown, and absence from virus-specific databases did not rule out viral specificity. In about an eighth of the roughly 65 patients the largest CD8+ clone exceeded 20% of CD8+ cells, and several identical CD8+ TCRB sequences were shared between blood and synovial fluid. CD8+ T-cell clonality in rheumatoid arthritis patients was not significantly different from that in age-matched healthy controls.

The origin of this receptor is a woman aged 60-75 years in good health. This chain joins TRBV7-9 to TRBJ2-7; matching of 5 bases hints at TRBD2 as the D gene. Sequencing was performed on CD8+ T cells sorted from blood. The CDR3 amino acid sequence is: CASSTGNSYEQYF. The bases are TGTGCCAGCAGCACCGGGAACTCCTACGAGCAGTACTTC.